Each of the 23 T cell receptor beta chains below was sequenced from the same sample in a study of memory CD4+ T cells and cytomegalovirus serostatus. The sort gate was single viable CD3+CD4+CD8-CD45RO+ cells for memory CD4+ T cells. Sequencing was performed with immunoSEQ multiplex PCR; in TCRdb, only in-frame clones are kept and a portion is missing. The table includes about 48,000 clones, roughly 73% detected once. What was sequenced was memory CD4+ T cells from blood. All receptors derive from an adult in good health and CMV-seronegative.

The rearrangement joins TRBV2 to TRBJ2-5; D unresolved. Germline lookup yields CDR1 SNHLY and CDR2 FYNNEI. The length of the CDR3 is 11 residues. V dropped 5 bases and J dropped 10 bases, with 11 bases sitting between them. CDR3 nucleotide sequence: TGTGCCAGCAGTTGGGCTTCGGACCAGTACTTC. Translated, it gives CASSWASDQYF. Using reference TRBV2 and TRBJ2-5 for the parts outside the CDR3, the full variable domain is EPEVTQTPSHQVTQMGQEVILRCVPISNHLYFYWYRQILGQKVEFLVSFYNNEISEKSEIFDDQFSVERPDGSNFTLKIRSTKLEDSAMYFCASSWASDQYFGPGTRLLVL.

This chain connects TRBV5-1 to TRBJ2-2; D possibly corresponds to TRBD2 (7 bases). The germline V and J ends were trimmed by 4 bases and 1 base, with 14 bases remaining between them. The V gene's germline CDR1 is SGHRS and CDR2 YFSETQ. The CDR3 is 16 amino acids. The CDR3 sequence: CASSRGASQNTGELFF. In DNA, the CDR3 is TGCGCCAGCAGCCGGGGGGCTAGCCAGAACACCGGGGAGCTGTTTTTT.

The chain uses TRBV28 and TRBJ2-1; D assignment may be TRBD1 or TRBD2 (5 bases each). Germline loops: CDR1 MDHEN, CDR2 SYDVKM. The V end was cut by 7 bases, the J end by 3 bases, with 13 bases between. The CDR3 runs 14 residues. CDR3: CASKGPGLYNEQFF. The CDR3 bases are TGTGCCAGCAAAGGGCCGGGGCTCTACAATGAGCAGTTCTTC.

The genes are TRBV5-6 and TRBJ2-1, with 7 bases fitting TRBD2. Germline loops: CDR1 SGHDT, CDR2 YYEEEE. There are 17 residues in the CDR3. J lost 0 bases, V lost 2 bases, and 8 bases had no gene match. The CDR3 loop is CASSLPGGKSSYNEQFF. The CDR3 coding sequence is TGTGCCAGCAGCTTACCCGGGGGGAAGAGCTCCTACAATGAGCAGTTCTTC.

CDR3 in DNA: TGTGCCAGCAGCGTAGTAAGCGGGGGGGGCCGCAATGAGCAGTTCTTC. Translated, it gives CASSVVSGGGRNEQFF. The V gene is TRBV9, the J gene TRBJ2-1, with TRBD2 matching over 10 bases. This CDR3 has 16 residues. The germline V gene has CDR1 SGDLS and CDR2 YYNGEE. Trimming at V came to 0 bases and at J to 6 bases, leaving 6 bases not matched to a gene.

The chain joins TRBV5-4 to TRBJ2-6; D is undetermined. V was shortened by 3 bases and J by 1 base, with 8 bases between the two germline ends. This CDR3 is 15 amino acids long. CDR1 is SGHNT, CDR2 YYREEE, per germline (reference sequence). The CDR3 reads CASSSRWSGANVLTF. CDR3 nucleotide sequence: TGTGCCAGCAGCTCTAGGTGGTCTGGGGCCAACGTCCTGACTTTC.

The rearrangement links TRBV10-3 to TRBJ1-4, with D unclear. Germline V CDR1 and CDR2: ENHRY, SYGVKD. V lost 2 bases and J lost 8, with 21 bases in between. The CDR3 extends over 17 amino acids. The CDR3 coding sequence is TGTGCCATCAGTGAGATCTTAAGCTCCTCACGTCGAGAAAAACTGTTTTTT. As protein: CAISEILSSSRREKLFF.

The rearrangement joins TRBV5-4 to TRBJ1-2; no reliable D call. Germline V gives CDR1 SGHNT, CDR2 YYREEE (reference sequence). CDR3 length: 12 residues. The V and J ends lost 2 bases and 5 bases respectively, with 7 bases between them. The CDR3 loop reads CASSFSEYGYTF. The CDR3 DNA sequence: TGTGCCAGCAGCTTTTCGGAGTATGGCTACACCTTC.

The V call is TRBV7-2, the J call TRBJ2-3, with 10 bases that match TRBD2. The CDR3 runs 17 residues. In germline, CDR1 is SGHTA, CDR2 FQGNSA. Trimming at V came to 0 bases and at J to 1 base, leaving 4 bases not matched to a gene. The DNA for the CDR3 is TGTGCCAGCAGCTTAGCGGGAGCGGGAGGGGGCACAGATACGCAGTATTTT. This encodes CASSLAGAGGGTDTQYF. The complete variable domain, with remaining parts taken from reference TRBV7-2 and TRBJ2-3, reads GAGVSQSPSNKVTEKGKDVELRCDPISGHTALYWYRQSLGQGLEFLIYFQGNSAPDKSGLPSDRFSAERTGGSVSTLTIQRTQQEDSAVYLCASSLAGAGGGTDTQYFGPGTRLTVL.

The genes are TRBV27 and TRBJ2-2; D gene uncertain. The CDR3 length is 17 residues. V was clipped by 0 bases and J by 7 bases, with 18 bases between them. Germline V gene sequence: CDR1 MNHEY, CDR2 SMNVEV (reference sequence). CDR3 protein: CASSLSVVPPIGGELFF. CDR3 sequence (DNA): TGTGCCAGCAGTTTATCGGTAGTCCCCCCGATTGGCGGGGAGCTGTTTTTT.

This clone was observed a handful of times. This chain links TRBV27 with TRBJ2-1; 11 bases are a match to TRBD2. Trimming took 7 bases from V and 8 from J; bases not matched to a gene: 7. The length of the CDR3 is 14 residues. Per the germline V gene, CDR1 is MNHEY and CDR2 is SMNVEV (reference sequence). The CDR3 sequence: CASKTSGRSDEQFF. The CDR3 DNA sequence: TGTGCCAGCAAAACTAGCGGGAGATCGGATGAGCAGTTCTTC.

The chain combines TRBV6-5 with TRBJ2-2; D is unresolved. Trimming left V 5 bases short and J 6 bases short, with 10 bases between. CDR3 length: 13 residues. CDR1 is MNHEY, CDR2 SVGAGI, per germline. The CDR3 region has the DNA TGTGCCAGCAGTCGAGACAAAGCCGGGGAGCTGTTTTTT. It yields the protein CASSRDKAGELFF.

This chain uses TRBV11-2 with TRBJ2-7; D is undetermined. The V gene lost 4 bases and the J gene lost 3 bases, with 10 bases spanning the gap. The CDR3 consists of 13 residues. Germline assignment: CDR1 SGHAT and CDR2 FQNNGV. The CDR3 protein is CASSSTAGYEQYF. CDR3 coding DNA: TGTGCCAGCAGCTCAACAGCAGGCTACGAGCAGTACTTC. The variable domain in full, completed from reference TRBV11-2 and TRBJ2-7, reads EAGVAQSPRYKIIEKRQSVAFWCNPISGHATLYWYQQILGQGPKLLIQFQNNGVVDDSQLPKDRFSAERLKGVDSTLKIQPAKLEDSAVYLCASSSTAGYEQYFGPGTRLTVT.

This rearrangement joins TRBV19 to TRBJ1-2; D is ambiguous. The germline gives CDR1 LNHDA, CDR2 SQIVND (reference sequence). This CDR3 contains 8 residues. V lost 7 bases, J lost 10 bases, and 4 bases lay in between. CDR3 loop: CASNPYTF. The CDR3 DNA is TGTGCCAGTAACCCCTACACCTTC.

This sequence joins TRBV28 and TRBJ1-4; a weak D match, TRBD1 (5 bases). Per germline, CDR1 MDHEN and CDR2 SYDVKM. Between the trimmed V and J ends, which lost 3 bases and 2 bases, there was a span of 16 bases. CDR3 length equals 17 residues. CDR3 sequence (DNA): TGTGCCAGCAGTTTGGCCGGTCGCGGGGGGACTAATGAAAAACTGTTTTTT. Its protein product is CASSLAGRGGTNEKLFF.

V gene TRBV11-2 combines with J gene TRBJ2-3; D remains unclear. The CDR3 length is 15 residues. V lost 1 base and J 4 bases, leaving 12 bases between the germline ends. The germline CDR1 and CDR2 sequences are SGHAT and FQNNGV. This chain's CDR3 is CASSLVPLPSDTQYF. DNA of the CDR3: TGTGCCAGCAGCTTAGTTCCCCTTCCGTCAGATACGCAGTATTTT.

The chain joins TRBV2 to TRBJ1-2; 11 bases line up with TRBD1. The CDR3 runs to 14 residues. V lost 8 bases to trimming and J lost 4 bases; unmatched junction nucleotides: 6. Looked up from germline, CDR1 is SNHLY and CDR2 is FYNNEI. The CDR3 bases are TGTGCCAGCCCTCGGACAGGGGGCACCTATGGCTACACCTTC. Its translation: CASPRTGGTYGYTF.

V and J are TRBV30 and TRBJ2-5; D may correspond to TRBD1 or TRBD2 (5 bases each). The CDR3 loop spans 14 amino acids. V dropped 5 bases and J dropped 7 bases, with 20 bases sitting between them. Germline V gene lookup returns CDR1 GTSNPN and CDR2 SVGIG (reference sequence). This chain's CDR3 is CAWGGKGPSRTQYF. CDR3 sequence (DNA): TGTGCCTGGGGGGGAAAGGGCCCGTCCAGGACCCAGTACTTC.

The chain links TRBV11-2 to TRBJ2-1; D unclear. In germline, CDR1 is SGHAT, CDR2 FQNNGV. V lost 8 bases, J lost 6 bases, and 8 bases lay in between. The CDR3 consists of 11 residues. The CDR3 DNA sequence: TGTGCCAGCGGTGGGCTCAATGAGCAGTTCTTC. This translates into CASGGLNEQFF.

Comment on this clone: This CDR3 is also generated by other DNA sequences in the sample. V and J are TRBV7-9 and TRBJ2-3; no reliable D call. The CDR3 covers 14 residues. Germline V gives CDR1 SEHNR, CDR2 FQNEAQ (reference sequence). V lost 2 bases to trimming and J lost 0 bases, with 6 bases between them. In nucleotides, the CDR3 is TGTGCCAGCAGCTTATCCCAGAGCACAGATACGCAGTATTTT. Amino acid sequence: CASSLSQSTDTQYF.

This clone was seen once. In DNA, the CDR3 is TGCGCCAGCACTCGTAGCGGGATAGGAGAAGACAATGAGCAGTTCTTC. Translated: CASTRSGIGEDNEQFF. V gene TRBV4-1 combines with J gene TRBJ2-1; TRBD2 matches at 8 bases. Germline CDR1 is MGHRA and CDR2 is YSYEKL. The CDR3 loop spans 16 amino acids. J was trimmed by 5 bases and V by 7 bases; bases with no gene match: 13.

The chain's CDR3 is CASSSLLRGNTGELFF. CDR3 DNA: TGTGCCAGCAGCAGTCTACTGAGGGGCAACACCGGGGAGCTGTTTTTT. The gene calls are TRBV6-6 and TRBJ2-2; perhaps D is TRBD1 or TRBD2 (5 bases each). This CDR3 is built from 16 residues. Germline V CDR1 and CDR2: MNHNY, SVGAGI (reference sequence). Deletions cut 6 bases from V and 2 bases from J, with 16 bases between.

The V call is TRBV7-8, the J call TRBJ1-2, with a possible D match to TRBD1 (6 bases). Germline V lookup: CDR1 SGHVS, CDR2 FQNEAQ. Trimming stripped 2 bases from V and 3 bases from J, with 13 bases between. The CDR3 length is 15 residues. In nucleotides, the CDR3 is TGTGCCAGCAGCTTACTCAGGGGTTGGGACTATGGCTACACCTTC. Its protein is CASSLLRGWDYGYTF.